These 25 T cell receptor beta chains originate from one sample sequenced in a study of OX40 agonist ivuxolimab in advanced cancers. Only in-frame clones appear in the TCRdb table, and some are missing; sequencing was by immunoSEQ multiplex PCR. Of 66,000 or so clones detected, 75% to 90% appear once; the ten largest clones hold around 2%. The sample consisted of CD4+ or CD8+ T cells sorted from blood, taken in a trial of the OX40 agonist ivuxolimab. Receptors were obtained from an adult with an advanced solid tumor such as melanoma, head and neck, liver or kidney cancer.

V and J are TRBV5-1 and TRBJ1-5, with unresolved D. V was shortened by 4 bases and J by 2 bases, with 10 bases between the two germline ends. CDR3 size: 14 residues. The V gene's germline CDR1 is SGHRS and CDR2 YFSETQ. CDR3 in amino acids: CASSVDGGNQPQHF. The CDR3 nucleotides read TGCGCCAGCAGCGTGGACGGCGGCAATCAGCCCCAGCATTTT.

The rearrangement joins TRBV27 to TRBJ2-1; 10 bases fit TRBD2. Per the germline V gene, CDR1 is MNHEY and CDR2 is SMNVEV (reference sequence). Trimming cost V 5 bases and J 3 bases; bases outside gene matches: 7. The CDR3 consists of 16 residues. This CDR3 is CASSPWTSGFYNEQFF. CDR3 coding DNA: TGTGCCAGCAGTCCGTGGACTAGCGGCTTCTACAATGAGCAGTTCTTC.

V usage is TRBV6-5 and J usage is TRBJ2-7; 7 nucleotides align to TRBD1. CDR1 is MNHEY and CDR2 is SVGAGI in the germline V gene. Unmatched junction bases numbered 13, after V lost 9 bases and J lost 2 bases. The CDR3 covers 15 residues. The CDR3 loop reads CASFTTGTVPYEQYF. DNA of the CDR3: TGTGCCAGTTTCACGACCGGGACAGTCCCCTACGAGCAGTACTTC.

CDR3 amino acids: CASSVEDSTYNEQFF. Written as DNA, the CDR3 is TGTGCCAGCAGCGTGGAGGACTCCACCTACAATGAGCAGTTCTTC. V usage is TRBV7-2 and J usage is TRBJ2-1, with a tentative D call TRBD2 (5 bases). Between the trimmed V and J ends, which lost 5 bases and 2 bases, there was a span of 13 bases. Looked up from germline, CDR1 is SGHTA and CDR2 is FQGNSA. CDR3 length equals 15 residues.

The V call is TRBV18, the J call TRBJ1-3; the D gene is possibly TRBD1 (6 bases). The CDR3 consists of 15 residues. The germline CDR1 and CDR2 sequences are KGHSH and LQKENI. Between the trimmed V and J ends, which lost 6 bases and 2 bases, there was a span of 14 bases. CDR3 DNA sequence: TGTGCCAGCTCGCGACCTGGGGGCGCTGGAAACACCATATATTTT. Translating gives CASSRPGGAGNTIYF. Variable domain in full (rest from reference TRBV18 and TRBJ1-3): NAGVMQNPRHLVRRRGQEARLRCSPMKGHSHVYWYRQLPEEGLKFMVYLQKENIIDESGMPKERFSAEFPKEGPSILRIQQVVRGDSAAYFCASSRPGGAGNTIYFGEGSWLTVV.

The chain employs TRBV28 and TRBJ2-1; 8 nucleotides agree with TRBD2. Losses at the gene ends were 4 bases for V and 6 bases for J; bases not matched to a gene: 8. The CDR3 is 15 amino acids. The germline V gene has CDR1 MDHEN and CDR2 SYDVKM. CDR3 loop: CASSSNPGGGNEQFF. The DNA of the CDR3 is TGTGCCAGCAGTTCAAACCCCGGGGGGGGCAATGAGCAGTTCTTC.

The V gene is TRBV12-2, the J gene TRBJ2-1. TRBV12-2 is a known pseudogene. The CDR3 spans 15 residues. In nucleotides, the CDR3 is TGTGCAAGTCGCCACCGGGACGAGGGATTCAATGAGCAGTTCTTC. Translated: CASRHRDEGFNEQFF.

V is TRBV7-3 and J is TRBJ2-1, with TRBD1 as a possible D gene (5 bases). Germline CDR1 is SGHTA and CDR2 is FQGTGA. V lost 2 bases and J lost 15, with 11 bases in between. CDR3 length: 11 residues. Here the CDR3 reads CASSLGAGMFF. The CDR3 region has the DNA TGTGCCAGCAGCTTAGGGGCAGGGATGTTCTTC.

The chain uses TRBV5-1 and TRBJ2-5; D is undetermined. CDR3 length: 15 amino acids. The germline gives CDR1 SGHRS, CDR2 YFSETQ. V dropped 0 bases and J dropped 2 bases, with 11 bases sitting between them. CDR3 DNA: TGCGCCAGCAGCTTGGGACAAGGCCAACAAGAGACCCAGTACTTC. Its protein product is CASSLGQGQQETQYF. The full variable domain, completed using reference TRBV5-1 and TRBJ2-5, is KAGVTQTPRYLIKTRGQQVTLSCSPISGHRSVSWYQQTPGQGLQFLFEYFSETQRNKGNFPGRFSGRQFSNSRSEMNVSTLELGDSALYLCASSLGQGQQETQYFGPGTRLLVL.

V and J are TRBV7-2 and TRBJ2-7, with 11 nucleotides matching TRBD1. V lost 6 bases to trimming and J lost 3 bases; unmatched junction nucleotides: 4. Germline V CDR1 and CDR2: SGHTA, FQGNSA. The CDR3 has 14 amino acids. CDR3 nucleotide sequence: TGTGCCAGCAGTGGGGACAGGGGGGTCTACGAGCAGTACTTC. It yields the protein CASSGDRGVYEQYF.

Only one count was recorded for this clone. This rearrangement joins TRBV7-9 to TRBJ1-1; no firm D call. The germline V gene has CDR1 SEHNR and CDR2 FQNEAQ (reference sequence). The V end lost 3 bases, the J end lost 2 bases, and 10 bases lay between the germline ends. The CDR3 has 14 residues. CDR3: CASSFEVINTEAFF. As DNA, the CDR3 is TGTGCCAGCAGCTTTGAGGTCATCAACACTGAAGCTTTCTTT. Using reference TRBV7-9 and TRBJ1-1 for the parts outside the CDR3, the full variable domain is DTGVSQNPRHKITKRGQNVTFRCDPISEHNRLYWYRQTLGQGPEFLTYFQNEAQLEKSRLLSDRFSAERPKGSFSTLEIQRTEQGDSAMYLCASSFEVINTEAFFGQGTRLTVV.

The chain links TRBV7-3 to TRBJ2-1, with 7 bases lining up with TRBD2. CDR1 and CDR2 (germline): SGHTA, FQGTGA. The trim removed 4 bases at V and 0 bases at J, leaving 3 bases unmatched. The CDR3 has 15 amino acids. CDR3 sequence reads: CASSSLASSYNEQFF. As DNA, the CDR3 is TGTGCCAGCAGCTCACTAGCGTCCTCCTACAATGAGCAGTTCTTC.

The chain is built from TRBV27 and TRBJ2-3; TRBD2 matches at 7 bases. V lost 10 bases to trimming and J lost 0 bases; unmatched junction nucleotides: 10. The germline CDR1 and CDR2 sequences are MNHEY and SMNVEV (reference sequence). CDR3 length: 15 amino acids. CDR3 region: CATNPRGSSTDTQYF. Written as DNA, the CDR3 is TGTGCCACCAACCCGCGCGGGAGTAGCACAGATACGCAGTATTTT.

This clone was observed once. This chain joins TRBV5-6 and TRBJ1-1, with D perhaps matching TRBD1 (6 bases). Per germline, CDR1 SGHDT and CDR2 YYEEEE. This CDR3 comprises 15 residues. V lost 2 bases and J 3 bases, leaving 14 bases between the germline ends. The CDR3 here is CASSLVGTMDTEAFF. In nucleotides, the CDR3 is TGTGCCAGCAGCTTAGTTGGGACAATGGACACTGAAGCTTTCTTT.

V usage is TRBV2 and J usage is TRBJ2-2; the match to TRBD1 covers 9 bases. J gave up 5 bases and V 9 bases, and 7 bases lay outside the gene matches. Germline V CDR1 and CDR2: SNHLY, FYNNEI. The CDR3 has 14 residues. CDR3 amino acids: CASRDREITGELFF. CDR3 DNA sequence: TGTGCCAGTCGGGACAGGGAGATTACCGGGGAGCTGTTTTTT.

The rearrangement joins TRBV21-1 to TRBJ2-3; TRBD1 was called by the table and not checked on the DNA. TRBV21-1 is noted as a pseudogene. The CDR3 runs 21 residues. The CDR3 reads CASTTIPGQGARTTSTDTQYF. Written as DNA, the CDR3 is TGTGCCAGCACAACAATACCCGGACAGGGGGCGAGAACTACTAGCACAGATACGCAGTATTTT.

The V call is TRBV14, the J call TRBJ2-1; 9 bases are shared with TRBD1. The V gene end was trimmed by 2 bases and the J gene end by 12 bases; junction bases not matched to a gene: 17. CDR1 is SGHDN, CDR2 FVKESK, per germline. CDR3 length equals 17 residues. CDR3 amino acids: CASSQFLLSRTGERQFF. In DNA form, the CDR3 reads TGTGCCAGCAGCCAATTTCTATTAAGTAGGACAGGGGAGAGGCAGTTCTTC.

The chain uses TRBV28 and TRBJ1-2, with 8 bases matching TRBD1. Germline V gives CDR1 MDHEN, CDR2 SYDVKM. The CDR3 loop spans 15 amino acids. V shed 4 bases and J 1 base; nucleotides not matched to a gene: 5. The CDR3 sequence: CASSSPGQVNYGYTF. DNA for the CDR3: TGTGCCAGCAGTTCTCCGGGACAGGTTAACTATGGCTACACCTTC.

This clone was recorded only once. This chain connects TRBV5-4 to TRBJ1-2; 10 bases fit TRBD1. Losses at the gene ends were 2 bases for V and 4 bases for J; bases not matched to a gene: 14. Germline V gene data show CDR1 as SGHNT and CDR2 as YYREEE (reference sequence). The CDR3 contains 18 residues. CDR3 sequence: CASSFGTGQGYESYGYTF. Here the CDR3 DNA reads TGTGCCAGCAGCTTCGGGACGGGACAGGGGTACGAGTCCTATGGCTACACCTTC.

J is TRBJ1-6 and V is TRBV19; D might be TRBD1 (6 bases). The CDR3 consists of 14 residues. Trimming removed 3 bases at V and 7 bases at J, with 10 bases between. Per germline, CDR1 LNHDA and CDR2 SQIVND (reference sequence). The CDR3 DNA is TGTGCCAGTAGTATTGGACAGACCAATTCACCCCTCCACTTT. It encodes CASSIGQTNSPLHF.

This chain uses TRBV6-6 with TRBJ2-7, with D hard to call. Trimming took off 3 bases at V and 3 bases at J, with 9 bases between the two ends. The CDR3 sequence is 13 residues long. Germline V gene sequence: CDR1 MNHNY, CDR2 SVGAGI (reference sequence). The chain's CDR3 is CASSYMGIYEQYF. The CDR3 coding sequence is TGTGCCAGCAGTTATATGGGGATCTACGAGCAGTACTTC.

V and J are TRBV25-1 and TRBJ1-1, with D maybe TRBD1 (6 bases). The CDR3 is 12 amino acids. V lost 5 bases, J lost 8 bases, and 12 bases lay in between. Germline V gene lookup returns CDR1 MGHDK and CDR2 SYGVNS. Here the CDR3 DNA reads TGTGCCAGCAGTTGGGGGCGGACAGAAGCTTTCTTT. Its translation: CASSWGRTEAFF.

The J gene is TRBJ1-4, the V gene TRBV5-4, with 7 positions matching TRBD1. This CDR3 contains 17 residues. V shed 0 bases and J 2 bases; nucleotides not matched to a gene: 7. CDR1 is SGHNT and CDR2 is YYREEE in the germline V gene (reference sequence). This CDR3 is CASSLVQGRATNEKLFF. The CDR3 nucleotides read TGTGCCAGCAGCTTGGTACAGGGGAGAGCGACTAATGAAAAACTGTTTTTT.

V gene TRBV7-2 combines with J gene TRBJ1-3, with D uncertain. The CDR3 consists of 14 residues. Trimming pared 2 bases from V and 1 base from J, leaving 6 bases between. CDR1 and CDR2 (germline): SGHTA, FQGNSA. The CDR3 here is CASSLNPSGNTIYF. CDR3 bases: TGTGCCAGCAGCTTAAACCCTTCTGGAAACACCATATATTTT.

This clone is medium-sized within its sample. In the same sample, other DNA sequences code for this CDR3. V usage is TRBV18 and J usage is TRBJ1-2; 7 nucleotides match TRBD1. V shed 2 bases and J 1 base; nucleotides not matched to a gene: 1. From germline, CDR1 is KGHSH and CDR2 LQKENI. The CDR3 has 14 residues. CDR3 amino acids: CASSPGTDNYGYTF. CDR3 DNA: TGTGCCAGCTCACCAGGGACAGATAACTATGGCTACACCTTC.